These 10 T cell receptor beta chains were sequenced from one sample in a study of blood T cell repertoires in COVID-19. Produced via immunoSEQ multiplex PCR; TCRdb's table is partial and in-frame only. This table holds about 350,000 clones, roughly 87% found once. Sample: PBMCs or T cells enriched from blood (not recorded which). These receptors originate from a woman in her 30s who had recovered from COVID-19.

The rearrangement links TRBV6-2 or TRBV6-3 to TRBJ1-5; D is uncertain. V lost 0 bases to trimming and J lost 4 bases, with 7 bases between them. The germline CDR1 and CDR2 sequences are MNHEY and SVGEGT. This CDR3 has 14 residues. This CDR3 is CASSYSPENQPQHF. The CDR3 DNA reads TGTGCCAGCAGTTACTCCCCAGAAAATCAGCCCCAGCATTTT.

This chain uses TRBV5-6 with TRBJ2-7, with D perhaps TRBD1 (6 bases). The CDR3 is 16 residues long. Trimming shortened V by 4 bases and J by 7 bases, and 24 bases separated the two germline ends. The V gene's germline CDR1 is SGHDT and CDR2 YYEEEE. The CDR3 bases are TGTGCCAGCAGCAACTATATACAGGGACCCTCGATTGAGCAGTACTTC. Protein sequence: CASSNYIQGPSIEQYF. The whole variable domain, filled in from reference TRBV5-6 and TRBJ2-7, reads DAGVTQSPTHLIKTRGQQVTLRCSPKSGHDTVSWYQQALGQGPQFIFQYYEEEERQRGNFPDRFSGHQFPNYSSELNVNALLLGDSALYLCASSNYIQGPSIEQYFGPGTRLTVT.

V gene TRBV24-1 combines with J gene TRBJ1-2; 10 bases line up with TRBD1. V dropped 4 bases and J dropped 8; count of bases not matched to a gene: 15. This CDR3 has 17 amino acids. Germline CDR1 and CDR2: KGHDR and SFDVKD. CDR3 DNA: TGTGCCACCAGTGAAGAGGGACAGGGGATGGCCCTCGGGGGCTACACCTTC. Protein sequence: CATSEEGQGMALGGYTF.

This clone was observed once. V and J are TRBV14 and TRBJ2-5, with TRBD2 matching 7 bases. V shed 6 bases and J 5 bases; nucleotides not matched to a gene: 9. This CDR3 has 14 amino acids. From germline, CDR1 is SGHDN and CDR2 FVKESK. CDR3 bases: TGTGCCAGCAGTCTCAGGGACTATCAGGAGACCCAGTACTTC. Its protein product is CASSLRDYQETQYF.

The V and J genes are TRBV28 and TRBJ1-2, with D tentatively TRBD1 (6 bases). CDR1 is MDHEN, CDR2 SYDVKM, per germline. The V gene lost 3 bases and the J gene lost 8 bases, with 13 bases spanning the gap. This CDR3 comprises 13 residues. The CDR3 is CASSLDGQRGYTF. In nucleotides, the CDR3 is TGTGCCAGCAGTTTGGATGGACAGAGAGGCTACACCTTC.

Details on this clone: Additional DNA sequences in this sample encode the identical CDR3. J is TRBJ1-1 and V is TRBV12-3 or TRBV12-4; D gene ambiguous. The CDR3 runs to 13 residues. V lost 3 bases to trimming and J lost 2 bases, with 7 bases between them. The DNA for the CDR3 is TGTGCCAGCAGTTTTGGCCGCAACACTGAAGCTTTCTTT. Protein: CASSFGRNTEAFF.

The rearrangement uses TRBV7-6 and TRBJ1-6; D gene uncertain. Trimming cost V 0 bases and J 9 bases, with 12 bases left between them. This CDR3 region has 15 residues. Germline lookup yields CDR1 SGHVS and CDR2 FNYEAQ. CDR3 residues: CASSLARPGSSPLHF. The CDR3 nucleotides read TGTGCCAGCAGCTTAGCCCGCCCCGGGAGTTCACCCCTCCACTTT.

V usage is TRBV3-1 (or the pseudogene TRBV3-2) and J usage is TRBJ2-2; 10 bases are shared with TRBD1. Germline V CDR1 and CDR2: LGHDT, YNNKEL (reference sequence). The CDR3 has 17 amino acids. J gave up 0 bases and V 4 bases, and 5 bases lay outside the gene matches. The CDR3 loop reads CASSRDRGLANTGELFF. The CDR3 DNA sequence: TGTGCCAGCAGCCGGGACAGGGGTTTGGCGAACACCGGGGAGCTGTTTTTT.

The chain recombines TRBV27 with TRBJ2-4, with a weak D call TRBD1 (5 bases). CDR3 length equals 14 residues. V gave up 6 bases and J gave up 5 bases, with 14 bases separating them. CDR1 and CDR2 (germline): MNHEY, SMNVEV (reference sequence). The CDR3, as DNA: TGTGCCAGCAGGAGCAGGGTGGGCCAAAACATTCAGTACTTC. As protein: CASRSRVGQNIQYF.

This clone appeared a single time. The chain combines TRBV12-5 with TRBJ1-6, with 8 nucleotides matching TRBD1. CDR1 and CDR2 from the germline V gene are LGHNT and FRNRAP. The CDR3 covers 14 residues. V was clipped by 7 bases and J by 7 bases; unmatched bases: 6. The CDR3 loop is CASAGTGGNSPLHF. The CDR3 DNA reads TGTGCTAGTGCCGGGACAGGTGGGAATTCACCCCTCCACTTT.